This is a list of T cell receptor beta chains from one sample in a study of CXCR3-negative and CXCR3-positive naive CD8 T cells. No DNA is given; TCRdb re-called the 5' RACE reads and lists each CDR3 protein once. In all, the sample yields about 70,000 distinct CDR3 sequences. What was sequenced was naive CXCR3+ CD8+ T cells from blood. The source of these receptors is a human donor in good health. Some clones in this sample may be carry-over from other donors' samples. Both conserved end residues are part of each CDR3.

J,V,CDR3
TRBJ2-3,TRBV14,CASSPAGGTDTQYF
TRBJ2-7,TRBV27,CASSYGLEQYF
TRBJ2-1,TRBV20-1,CSAETSGRAFGQFF
TRBJ2-7,TRBV20-1,CSAPSLSYEQYF
TRBJ2-5,TRBV7-9,CASSLAQVVSTETQYF
TRBJ2-5,TRBV6-5,CASSYRGSQETQYF
TRBJ2-7,TRBV7-8,CASSLPADGWGGYEQYF
TRBJ2-1,TRBV19,CASSPKATSGGPSPYNEQFF
TRBJ2-5,TRBV4-3,CASSLDRVSEGFHGETQYF
TRBJ2-7,TRBV10-3,CAISDTGQGSNEQYF
TRBJ2-7,TRBV27,CASSLGTPYEQYF
TRBJ2-2,TRBV29-1,CSVVEAGSTGELFF
TRBJ2-7,TRBV28,CASSLTRTGGGWYEQYF
TRBJ2-5,TRBV7-6,CASSSGLADGSQYF
TRBJ2-4,TRBV2,CASWGRGNIQYF
TRBJ2-3,TRBV12-3/TRBV12-4,CASSGIGASLTDTQYF
TRBJ2-7,TRBV20-1,CSARTRQADYEQYF
TRBJ2-7,TRBV29-1,CSVEEGHGMRQYF
TRBJ2-7,TRBV20-1,CSARGADREIYEQYF
TRBJ2-1,TRBV6-2/TRBV6-3,CASSYGSSGYNEQFF
TRBJ1-2,TRBV6-2/TRBV6-3,CASSFPYGYTF
TRBJ2-7,TRBV6-6,CASSYSGSSYEQYF
TRBJ2-1,TRBV4-2,CASSQLGNNEQFF
TRBJ2-1,TRBV7-7,CASSLRAGGIPSYNEQFF
TRBJ1-6,TRBV7-9,CASSLIQANNSPLHF
TRBJ2-3,TRBV7-9,CASSLAGERGSDTQYF
TRBJ2-3,TRBV7-6,CASSLDLAGGSTDTQYF
TRBJ2-7,TRBV5-5,CASSGGWQGAYYEQYF
TRBJ2-3,TRBV6-2/TRBV6-3,CAIKPRTSGNTDTQYF
TRBJ2-7,TRBV7-6,CASSSRYSGSYEQYF
TRBJ2-7,TRBV29-1,CSVEPGQERHYEQYF
TRBJ2-3,TRBV3-1,CASRRTGSDTQYF
TRBJ2-3,TRBV4-3,CASSPLRDREITDTQYF
TRBJ2-7,TRBV4-3,CASSQDYRLARSYEQYF
TRBJ2-7,TRBV7-2,CASLLAGGSGYEQYF
TRBJ1-1,TRBV6-6,CASSYLQGPGTDTEAFF
TRBJ2-6,TRBV6-2/TRBV6-3,CASSRLLDSLNVLTF
TRBJ2-7,TRBV7-8,CASRASSYEQYF
TRBJ2-3,TRBV4-3,CASSKAGAVDTQYF
TRBJ2-1,TRBV4-2,CASSQGHNEQFF
TRBJ2-2,TRBV20-1,CSARDEGVENTGELFF
TRBJ2-1,TRBV4-2,CASSQDSVRDYSEQFF
TRBJ2-1,TRBV11-1,CASSFGREPYNEQFF
TRBJ2-5,TRBV7-3,CASIKVRETQYF
TRBJ1-2,TRBV4-3,CASSQDHFPETGTYGYTF
TRBJ2-6,TRBV4-3,CASSQGTGAGANVLTF
TRBJ2-4,TRBV18,CASSPPFELENIQYF
TRBJ2-7,TRBV27,CASRTEWGPGTQTYEQYF
TRBJ1-1,TRBV12-3/TRBV12-4,CASTTGTEAFF